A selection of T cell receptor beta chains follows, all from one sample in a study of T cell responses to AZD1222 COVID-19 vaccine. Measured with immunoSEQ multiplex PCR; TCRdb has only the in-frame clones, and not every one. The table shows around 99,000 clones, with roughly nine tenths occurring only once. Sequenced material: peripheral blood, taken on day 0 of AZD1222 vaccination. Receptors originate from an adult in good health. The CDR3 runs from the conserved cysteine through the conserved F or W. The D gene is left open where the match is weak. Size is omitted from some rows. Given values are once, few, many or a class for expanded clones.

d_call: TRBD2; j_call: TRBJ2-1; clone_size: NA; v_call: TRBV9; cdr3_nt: TGTGCCAGCAGCCCGGGACCACTCGGGACTAGCGAGCACAATGAGCAGTTCTTC; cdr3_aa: CASSPGPLGTSEHNEQFF
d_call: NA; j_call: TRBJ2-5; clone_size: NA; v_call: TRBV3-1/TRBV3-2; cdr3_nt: TGTGCCAGCAGACAATCTAGCCAAGAGACCCAGTACTTC; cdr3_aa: CASRQSSQETQYF
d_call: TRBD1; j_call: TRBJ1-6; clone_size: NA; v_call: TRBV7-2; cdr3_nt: TGTGCCAGCAGCTTAGGACAGGGGCGTAATTCACCCCTCCACTTT; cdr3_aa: CASSLGQGRNSPLHF
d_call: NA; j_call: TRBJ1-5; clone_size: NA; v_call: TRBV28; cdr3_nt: TGTGCCAGCAGTTTAGGGGGCAGTTATAGCAATCAGCCCCAGCATTTT; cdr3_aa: CASSLGGSYSNQPQHF
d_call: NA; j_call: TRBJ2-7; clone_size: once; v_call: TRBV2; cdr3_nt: TGTGCCAGCCGGACGGACAGCTCCTACGAGCAGTACTTC; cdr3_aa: CASRTDSSYEQYF
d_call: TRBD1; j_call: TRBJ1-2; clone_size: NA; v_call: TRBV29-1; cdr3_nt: TGCAGCGTTGACCAAATACAGGGGGGGTATGGCTACACCTTC; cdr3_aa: CSVDQIQGGYGYTF
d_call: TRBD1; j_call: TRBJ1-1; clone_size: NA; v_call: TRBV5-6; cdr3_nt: TGTGCCAGCAGCTTGGGAGGGACAGGGAACACTGAAGCTTTCTTT; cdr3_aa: CASSLGGTGNTEAFF
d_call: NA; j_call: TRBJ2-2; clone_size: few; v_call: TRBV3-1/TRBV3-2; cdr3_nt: TGTGCCAGCAGCCGATTAGACAGCCCGGAGACCGGGGAGCTGTTTTTT; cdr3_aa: CASSRLDSPETGELFF
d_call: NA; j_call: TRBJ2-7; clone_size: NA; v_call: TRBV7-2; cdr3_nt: TGTGCCAGCAGCGTAGGGGCCTTCTCCTACGAGCAGTACTTC; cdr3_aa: CASSVGAFSYEQYF
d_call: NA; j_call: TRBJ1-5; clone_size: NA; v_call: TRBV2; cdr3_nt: TGTGCCAGCAGTGAAGGGGAAATGGTACGGGGGCAGCCCCAGCATTTT; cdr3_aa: CASSEGEMVRGQPQHF
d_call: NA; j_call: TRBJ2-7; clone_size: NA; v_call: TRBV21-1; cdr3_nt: TGTGCCAGCCCCTGTATAAGGGCAGGCTTTCACGAGCAGTACTTC; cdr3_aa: CASPCIRAGFHEQYF
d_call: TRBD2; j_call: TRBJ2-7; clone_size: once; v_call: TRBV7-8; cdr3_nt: TGTGCCAGCAGCGTGACTAGCGGGGGGGCCAGTCTCTACGAGCAGTACTTC; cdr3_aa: CASSVTSGGASLYEQYF
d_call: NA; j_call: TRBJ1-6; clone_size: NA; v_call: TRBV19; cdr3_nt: TGTGCCAGTAGTGCCCTTGGGGAGAGGGAACTCCTCCACTTT; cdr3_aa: CASSALGERELLHF
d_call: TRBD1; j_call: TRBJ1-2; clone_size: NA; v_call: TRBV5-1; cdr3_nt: TGCGCCAGCAGCTTAGAGGGACAGTGGGGAACCTTC; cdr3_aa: CASSLEGQWGTF
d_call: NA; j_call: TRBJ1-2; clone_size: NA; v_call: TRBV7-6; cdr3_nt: TGTGCCAGCAGCCCCACAGGAAACTATGGCTACACCTTC; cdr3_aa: CASSPTGNYGYTF
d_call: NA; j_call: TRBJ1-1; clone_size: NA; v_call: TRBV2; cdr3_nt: TGTGCCAGCAGTGAAGCTTGGAACACTGAAGCTTTCTTT; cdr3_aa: CASSEAWNTEAFF
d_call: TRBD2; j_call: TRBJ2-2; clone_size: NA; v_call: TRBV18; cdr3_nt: TGTGCCAGCTCACCATCGACTAGCGGAGCGAACACCGGGGAGCTGTTTTTT; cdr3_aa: CASSPSTSGANTGELFF
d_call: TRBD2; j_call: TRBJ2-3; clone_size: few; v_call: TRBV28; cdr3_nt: TGTGCCAGCAGTTTTTTTTGGCGGGGGACGGATACGCAGTATTTT; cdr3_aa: CASSFFWRGTDTQYF
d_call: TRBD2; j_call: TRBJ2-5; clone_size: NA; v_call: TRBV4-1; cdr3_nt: TGCGCCAGCAGCCACCCCGGGACTAGCGGGGAGGTGACCCAGTACTTC; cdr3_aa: CASSHPGTSGEVTQYF
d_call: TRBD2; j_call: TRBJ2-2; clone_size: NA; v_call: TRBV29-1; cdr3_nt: TGCAGTGTCGAGGGACTAGCGGGAGGATACACCGGGGAGCTGTTTTTT; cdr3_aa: CSVEGLAGGYTGELFF
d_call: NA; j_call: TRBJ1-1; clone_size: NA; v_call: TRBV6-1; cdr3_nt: TGTGCCAGCAGTGAATTGTTGCAGGACACTGAAGCTTTCTTT; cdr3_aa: CASSELLQDTEAFF
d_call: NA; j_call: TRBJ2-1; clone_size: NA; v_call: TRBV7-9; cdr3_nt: TGTGCCAGCAGCTTAGCGGGAGAGGAGGGCGATGAGCAGTTCTTC; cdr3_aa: CASSLAGEEGDEQFF
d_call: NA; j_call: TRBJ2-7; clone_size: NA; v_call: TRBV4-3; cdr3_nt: TGCGCCAGCAGCCAAGATGGTGGCAGCCAAGGGTACGAGCAGTACTTC; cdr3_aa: CASSQDGGSQGYEQYF
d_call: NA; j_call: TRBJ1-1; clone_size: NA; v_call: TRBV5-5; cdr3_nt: TGTGCCAGCAGCACGCTGGGGCGCCACGCTTTCTTT; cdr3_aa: CASSTLGRHAFF
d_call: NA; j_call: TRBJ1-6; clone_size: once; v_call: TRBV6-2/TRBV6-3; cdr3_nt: TGTGCCAGCAGTTCTCTTATGGGGGTAAATAATTCACCCCTCCACTTT; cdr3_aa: CASSSLMGVNNSPLHF
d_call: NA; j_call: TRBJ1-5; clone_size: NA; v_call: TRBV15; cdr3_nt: TGTGCCACCAGCAGAATCCGGGACAGCAATCAGCCCCAGCATTTT; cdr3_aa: CATSRIRDSNQPQHF
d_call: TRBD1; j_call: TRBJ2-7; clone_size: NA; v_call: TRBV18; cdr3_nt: TGTGCCAGCTCCCCCGGGACAGGATCACCCTACGAGCAGTACTTC; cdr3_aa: CASSPGTGSPYEQYF
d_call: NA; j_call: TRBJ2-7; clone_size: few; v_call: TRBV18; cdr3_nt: TGTGCCAGCTCCCCTCCCGTCGGCGCGGGTGAGCAGTACTTC; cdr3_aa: CASSPPVGAGEQYF
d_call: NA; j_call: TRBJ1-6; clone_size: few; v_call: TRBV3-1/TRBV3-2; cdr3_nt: TGTGCCAGCAGCCAAAGTACAGGGCTCTATAATTCACCCCTCCACTTT; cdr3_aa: CASSQSTGLYNSPLHF
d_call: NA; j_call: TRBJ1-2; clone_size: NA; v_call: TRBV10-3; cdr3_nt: TGTGCCATCAGTGAGTCGGGGGGCCGGGTCTTC; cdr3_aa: CAISESGGRVF
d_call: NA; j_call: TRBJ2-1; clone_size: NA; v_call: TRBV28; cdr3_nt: TGTGCCAGCACCTCTCCTCCCGACGGTCTTGAGCAGTTCTTC; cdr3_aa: CASTSPPDGLEQFF
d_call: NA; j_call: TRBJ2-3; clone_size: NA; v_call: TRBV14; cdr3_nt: TGTGCCAGCAGCCAGGGTGGACAGAGAGATACGCAGTATTTT; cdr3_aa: CASSQGGQRDTQYF
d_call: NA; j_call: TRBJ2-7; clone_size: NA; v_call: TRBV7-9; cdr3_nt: TGTGCCAGCAGCTTAGCGGAGGAGGGGAAAAAGGTCTACGAGCAGTACTTC; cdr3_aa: CASSLAEEGKKVYEQYF
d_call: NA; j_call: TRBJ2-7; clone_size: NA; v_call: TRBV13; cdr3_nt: TGTGCCAGCAGCTTAGGGCGGGAACTAAGCTTC; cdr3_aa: CASSLGRELSF
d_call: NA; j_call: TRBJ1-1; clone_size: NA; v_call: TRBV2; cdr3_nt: TGTGCCAGCAGCGAAGTCCCGAACACTGAAGCTTTCTTT; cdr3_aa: CASSEVPNTEAFF
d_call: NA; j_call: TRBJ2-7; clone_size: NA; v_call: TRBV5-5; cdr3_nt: TGTGCCAGCAGCTTTGGAGGGGACAGTTACTACGAGCAGTACTTC; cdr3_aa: CASSFGGDSYYEQYF
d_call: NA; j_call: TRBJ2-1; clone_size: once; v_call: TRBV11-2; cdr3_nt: TGTGCCAGCAGCTTAGATTTAGGGACGGTCTCCTACAATGAGCAGTTCTTC; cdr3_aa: CASSLDLGTVSYNEQFF
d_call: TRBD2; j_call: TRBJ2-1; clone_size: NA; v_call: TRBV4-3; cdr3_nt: TGCGCCAGCAGCCACCAGACTAGCGGGAGTTACAATGAGCAGTTCTTC; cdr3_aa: CASSHQTSGSYNEQFF
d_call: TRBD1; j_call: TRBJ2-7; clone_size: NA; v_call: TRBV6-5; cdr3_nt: TGTGCCAGCAAATTAAACAGGGGGACCTACGAGCAGTACTTC; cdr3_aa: CASKLNRGTYEQYF
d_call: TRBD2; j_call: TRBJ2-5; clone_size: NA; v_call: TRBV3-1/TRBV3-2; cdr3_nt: TGTGCCAGCAGCCAAGAGGCAAGGACTAGCGGGAGTAAGGAGACCCAGTACTTC; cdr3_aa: CASSQEARTSGSKETQYF
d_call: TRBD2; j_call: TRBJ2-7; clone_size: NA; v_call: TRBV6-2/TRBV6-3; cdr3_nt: TGTGCCAGCAGCCCTTACCCTAGCGGGGGGGCCTACGAGCAGTACTTC; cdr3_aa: CASSPYPSGGAYEQYF
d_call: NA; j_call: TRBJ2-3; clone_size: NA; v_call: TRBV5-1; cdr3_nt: TGCGCCAGCACTCCAACGGGACGCACAGATACGCAGTATTTT; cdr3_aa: CASTPTGRTDTQYF
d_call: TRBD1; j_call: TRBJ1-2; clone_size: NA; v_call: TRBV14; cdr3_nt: TGTGCCAGCAGCCCCTTGACAGGGGGCGCGGACTATGGCTACACCTTC; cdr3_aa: CASSPLTGGADYGYTF
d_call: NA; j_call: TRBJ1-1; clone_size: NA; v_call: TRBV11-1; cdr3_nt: TGTGCCAGCAACCTTCAGGGATACACTGAAGCTTTCTTT; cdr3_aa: CASNLQGYTEAFF
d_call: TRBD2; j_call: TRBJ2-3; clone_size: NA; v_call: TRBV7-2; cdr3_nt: TGTGCCAGCAGCTTAGAGGGGACTAGTTCTACGCAGTATTTT; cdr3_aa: CASSLEGTSSTQYF
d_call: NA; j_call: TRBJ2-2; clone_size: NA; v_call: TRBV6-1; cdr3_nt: TGTGCCAGCAGTGAACAGGGGAAGGGCGGGGAGCTGTTTTTT; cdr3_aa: CASSEQGKGGELFF
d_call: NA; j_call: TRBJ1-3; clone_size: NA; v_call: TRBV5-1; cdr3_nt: TGCGCCAGCAGCTTGGCCCCAGTGGGGACAGGAAACACCATATATTTT; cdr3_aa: CASSLAPVGTGNTIYF
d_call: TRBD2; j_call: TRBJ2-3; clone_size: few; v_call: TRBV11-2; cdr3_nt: TGTGCCAGCAGCTTAGGGACTAGCGGGAGAGATACGCAGTATTTT; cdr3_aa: CASSLGTSGRDTQYF
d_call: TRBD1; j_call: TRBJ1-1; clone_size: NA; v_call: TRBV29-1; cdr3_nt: TGCAGCGTCCACGGGACAGGGAACACTGAAGCTTTCTTT; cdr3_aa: CSVHGTGNTEAFF
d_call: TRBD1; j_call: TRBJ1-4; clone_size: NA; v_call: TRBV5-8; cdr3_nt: TGTGCCAGCAGCTGGGACAGGGGACTAAGGGAAAAACTGTTTTTT; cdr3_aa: CASSWDRGLREKLFF
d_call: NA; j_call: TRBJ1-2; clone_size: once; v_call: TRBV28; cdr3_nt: TGTGCCAGCAGTTTATCAGGGTCGTACGGCTACACCTTC; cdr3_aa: CASSLSGSYGYTF
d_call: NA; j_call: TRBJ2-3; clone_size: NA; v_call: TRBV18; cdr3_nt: TGTGCCAGCTCACCACAGGGGGGCGGCACAGATACGCAGTATTTT; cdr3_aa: CASSPQGGGTDTQYF
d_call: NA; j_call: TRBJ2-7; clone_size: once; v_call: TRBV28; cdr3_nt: TGTGCCAGCAGTTTGGTGTCGAGGACCGAGCAGTACTTC; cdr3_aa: CASSLVSRTEQYF
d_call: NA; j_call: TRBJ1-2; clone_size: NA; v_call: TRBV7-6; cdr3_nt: TGTGCCAGCAGCCCCCAGCTTATGGGAAACTATGGCTACACCTTC; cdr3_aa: CASSPQLMGNYGYTF
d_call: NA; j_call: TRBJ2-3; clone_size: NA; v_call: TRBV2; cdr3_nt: TGTGCCAGCAGTCCGGGACTGAGCACAGATACGCAGTATTTT; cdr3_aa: CASSPGLSTDTQYF
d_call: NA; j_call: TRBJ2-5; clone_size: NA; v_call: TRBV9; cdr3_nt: TGTGCCAGCAGCCCGACCGATCATACGGCTGGGGAGACCCAGTACTTC; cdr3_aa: CASSPTDHTAGETQYF
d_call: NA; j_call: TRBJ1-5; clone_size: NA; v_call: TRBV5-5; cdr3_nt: TGTGCCAGCAGCCCGGGACCCTCGTACAATCAGCCCCAGCATTTT; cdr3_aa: CASSPGPSYNQPQHF
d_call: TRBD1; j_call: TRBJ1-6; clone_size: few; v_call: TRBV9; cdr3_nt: TGTGCCAGCAGCGTCGAACCCGACAGGGGGATGGGGTCACCCCTCCACTTT; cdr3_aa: CASSVEPDRGMGSPLHF
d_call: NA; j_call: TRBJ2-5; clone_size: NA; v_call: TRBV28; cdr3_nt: TGTGCCAGCAGTTTATACCCCCGCGAGGCCGGGCAAGAGACCCAGTACTTC; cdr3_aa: CASSLYPREAGQETQYF
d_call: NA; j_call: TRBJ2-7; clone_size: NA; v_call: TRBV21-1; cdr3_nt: TGTGCCAGCAGCAAAGATCCCTTGGAAATTGACAGGGTCCGCGAGCAGTACTTC; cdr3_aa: CASSKDPLEIDRVREQYF